This T cell receptor beta chain was captured by sequencing in a study of blood T cell repertoires in COVID-19 (TCRdb year 2020). Background on the whole study: Collaborator samples came from the United States, Italy and Spain and covered acute and convalescent phases of COVID-19. The material from the prospective study consisted of cDNA or gDNA derived from T cells, B-cell-depleted T cells, or PBMCs. The dataset comprised deeply sampled blood TCRbeta repertoires from subjects exposed to, actively infected with, or recovered from COVID-19. The repertoires were released in a freely available public database intended as a resource for research on the immune response to SARS-CoV-2. The samples were drawn from two sources: the first 160 participants of the ongoing ImmuneRACE study, and 1,254 subjects contributed by 6 global collaborators. Nearly every sample came with metadata listing a de-identified subject ID, COVID-19 status, age in years and sex. Where available, HLA class I and class II types were taken from metadata supplied by the sample provider and were not determined by assay-based typing.

TCRbeta CDR3 regions were amplified from genomic DNA by means of the immunoSEQ Assay, a bias-controlled multiplex PCR. On the study's bioinformatics: The number of nucleated cells in each sample was estimated by amplification of reference gene primers within the assay. To quantify the absolute abundance of each unique TCRbeta CDR3 rearrangement, sequence reads were collapsed and filtered. For each sample, productive Simpson clonality was calculated as the square root of Simpson's diversity index across productive rearrangements. TCRdb provides this immuneACCESS table in a form limited to in-frame rearrangements. Some clones are lacking; in checked studies, under half of them reflect an unresolved V gene, and why the rest are absent is not known. That table furnishes V, J and clone size, whereas the DNA furnished D and trimming. Recorded for this sample are some 210,000 clones; roughly 89% of them occurred a single time. 10% of the sample belongs to the ten largest clones.

Study-wide conclusions, independent of this receptor: The quantity of clinical and demographic metadata differed by source and by participant and was supplied without curation.

In the prospective study, participants were roughly 18 to 95 years old, resided in fewer than 25 geographic areas of the United States, and were enrolled through a virtual design. In the prospective study, participants were assigned to cohorts based on the clinical history participants reported in a screening survey and a study questionnaire. In the prospective study, whole blood, serum and a nasopharyngeal or oropharyngeal swab were collected from each participant by mobile phlebotomists. Additional blood draws and questionnaires over a roughly two-month period could optionally be provided by prospective study participants. Before DNA extraction, blood samples from the prospective study were shipped at room temperature or frozen. In regard to this clone: The specificity of this receptor is unknown. No base quality values were provided; no much bigger clone lies one nucleotide off.

At the junction V is shortened by 2 bases and J by 0 bases, with 8 bases in between. CDR1 and CDR2 were assigned from the germline V gene (reference sequence) as MNHNY and SVGAGI. The CDR3 measures 15 amino acids from cysteine to phenylalanine. Just CDR3 DNA is preserved here, 45 bases in frame from base 1. The TCR sequence derives from a man in his late teens or twenties with acute COVID-19. The chain is made from TRBV6-6 and TRBJ1-5, with no confidently assigned D gene. Sequencing input: PBMCs or T cells enriched from blood (not recorded which). The CDR3 loop reads CASSYDTYSNQPQHF. The DNA is TGTGCCAGCAGTTACGACACCTATAGCAATCAGCCCCAGCATTTT.